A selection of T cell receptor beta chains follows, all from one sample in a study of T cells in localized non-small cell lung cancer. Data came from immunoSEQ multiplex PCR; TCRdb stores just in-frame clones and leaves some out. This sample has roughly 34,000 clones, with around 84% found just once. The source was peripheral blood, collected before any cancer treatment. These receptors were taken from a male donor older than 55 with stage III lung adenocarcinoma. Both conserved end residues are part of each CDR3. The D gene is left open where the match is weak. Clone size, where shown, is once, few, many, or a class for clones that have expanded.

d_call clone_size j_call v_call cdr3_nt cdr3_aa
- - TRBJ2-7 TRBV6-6 TGTGCCAGCAGTTACAGGGTGGGGAGCTCCTACGAGCAGTACTTC CASSYRVGSSYEQYF
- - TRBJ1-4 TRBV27 TGTGCCAGCAGTTTATTTGCGTCAGCCAGTCCTGCAACTAATGAAAAACTGTTTTTT CASSLFASASPATNEKLFF
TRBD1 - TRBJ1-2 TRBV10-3 TGTGCCATCAGTGAGGGGGGACAGGGGTCCTATGGCTACACCTTC CAISEGGQGSYGYTF
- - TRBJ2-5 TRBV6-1 TGTGCCGAGGGGTATTATGAGACCCAGTACTTC CAEGYYETQYF
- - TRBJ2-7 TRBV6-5 TGTGCCAGCAGTTCTGGACCGCAGTCCTACGAGCAGTACTTC CASSSGPQSYEQYF
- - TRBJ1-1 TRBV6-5 TGTGCCAGCAGTCAAGGAGGACGGGAGGAAGCTTTCTTT CASSQGGREEAFF
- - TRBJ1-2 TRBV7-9 TGTGCCAGCAGCGGGTGGCGGGGTGGCTACACCTTC CASSGWRGGYTF
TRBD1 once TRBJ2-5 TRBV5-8 TGTGCCAGCAGCCGGGACAGGGGGAAAGAGACCCAGTACTTC CASSRDRGKETQYF
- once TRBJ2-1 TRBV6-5 TGTGCCAGCAGTTCCCACTTGAGCTCCTACAATGAGCAGTTCTTC CASSSHLSSYNEQFF
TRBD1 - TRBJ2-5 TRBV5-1 TGCGCCAGCAGCACGGGGACAGGGGGCGCGGAGACCCAGTACTTC CASSTGTGGAETQYF
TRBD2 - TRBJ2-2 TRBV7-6 TGTGCCAGCAGCTCCCTCGGGACTAGACACACCGGGGAGCTGTTTTTT CASSSLGTRHTGELFF